These 3 T cell receptor beta chains were sequenced from one sample in a study of blood T cell repertoires in COVID-19. TCRdb's table, derived via immunoSEQ multiplex PCR, lists solely in-frame clones and lacks some. Of approximately 50,000 clones listed, around 90% are singletons. The specimen was peripheral blood. The receptors were sampled from a human donor in a cohort sampled during active COVID-19.

The rearrangement joins TRBV5-1 to TRBJ1-5; no firm D call. The V end lost 0 bases, the J end lost 0 bases, and 10 bases lay between the germline ends. CDR1 is SGHRS, CDR2 YFSETQ, per germline. The CDR3 loop spans 16 amino acids. The CDR3 DNA is TGCGCCAGCAGCTTGGAACCGTCAGATAGCAATCAGCCCCAGCATTTT. Its protein product is CASSLEPSDSNQPQHF.

This chain links TRBV7-8 with TRBJ2-1, with D perhaps TRBD1 (7 bases). The CDR3 has 13 residues. Trimming took off 5 bases at V and 8 bases at J, with 13 bases between the two ends. CDR1 is SGHVS, CDR2 FQNEAQ, per germline. The CDR3 spells CASSPPRGDEQFF. DNA for the CDR3: TGTGCCAGCAGCCCCCCCAGGGGGGATGAGCAGTTCTTC.

The chain uses TRBV9 and TRBJ1-1, with D possibly being TRBD1 (5 bases). V was clipped by 0 bases and J by 11 bases, with 17 bases between them. The germline V gene has CDR1 SGDLS and CDR2 YYNGEE. The CDR3 covers 14 residues. The CDR3 protein is CASSVAPGLGGAFF. In nucleotides, the CDR3 is TGTGCCAGCAGCGTAGCTCCAGGGCTGGGAGGTGCTTTCTTT.